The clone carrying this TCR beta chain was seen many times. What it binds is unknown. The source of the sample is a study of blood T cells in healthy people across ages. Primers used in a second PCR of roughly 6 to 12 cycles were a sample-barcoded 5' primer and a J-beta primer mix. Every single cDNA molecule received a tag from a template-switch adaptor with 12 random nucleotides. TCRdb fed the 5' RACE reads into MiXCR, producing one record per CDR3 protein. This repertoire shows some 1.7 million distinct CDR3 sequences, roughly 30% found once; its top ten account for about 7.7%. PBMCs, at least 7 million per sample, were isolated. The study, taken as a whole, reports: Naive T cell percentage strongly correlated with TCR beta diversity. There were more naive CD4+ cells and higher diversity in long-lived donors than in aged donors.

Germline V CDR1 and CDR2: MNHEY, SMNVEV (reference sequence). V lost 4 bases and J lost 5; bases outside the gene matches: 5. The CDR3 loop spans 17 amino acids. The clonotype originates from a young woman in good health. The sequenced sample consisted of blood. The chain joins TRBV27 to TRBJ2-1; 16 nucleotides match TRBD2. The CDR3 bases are TGTGCCAGCAGTTCCTACGGGACTAGCGGGGGGGACAATGAGCAGTTCTTC. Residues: CASSSYGTSGGDNEQFF.